These T cell receptor beta chains were read from a single sample in a study of T cell responses to AZD1222 COVID-19 vaccine. Measured with immunoSEQ multiplex PCR; TCRdb has only the in-frame clones, and not every one. The table has approximately 110,000 clones, around 89% seen once. The input for sequencing was peripheral blood, taken on day 0 of AZD1222 vaccination. The receptors were sampled from an adult in good health. CDR3s include the opening cysteine and the closing phenylalanine or tryptophan.

TRBJ1-2	TRBV2	CASSPRLPLFPYYGYTF
TRBJ1-4	TRBV6-2/TRBV6-3	CASSPLSGEKLFF
TRBJ2-1	TRBV7-2	CASSPFGQGAQLRVF
TRBJ1-4	TRBV24-1	CATSDRTGTGDEKLFF
TRBJ2-7	TRBV6-5	CASSYSGSPYEQYF
TRBJ1-1	TRBV7-9	CASSVLQGLKAFF
TRBJ1-1	TRBV12-5	CASGRAGKGFTEAFF
TRBJ2-3	TRBV3-1/TRBV3-2	CASSQDIGLGVQYF
TRBJ2-5	TRBV9	CASSQSGTSGTETQYF
TRBJ2-2	TRBV28	CASSFASGSYGELFF
TRBJ1-6	TRBV6-2/TRBV6-3	CASSYTGSPLHF
TRBJ1-4	TRBV7-9	CASTSVGGTEKLFF
TRBJ2-7	TRBV7-8	CASSLAQGGAYEQYF
TRBJ1-1	TRBV7-9	CASSLGTSSRGTEAFF
TRBJ1-4	TRBV11-3	CASSLDDVFSHPGTPSTNEKLFF
TRBJ2-3	TRBV6-5	CASRVGTATDTQYF